A selection of T cell receptor beta chains follows, all from one sample in a study of T cell responses to AZD1222 COVID-19 vaccine. Sequenced by immunoSEQ multiplex PCR; TCRdb stores in-frame clones only, minus some. The sample holds about 140,000 clones, more than 80% seen once. The source material was peripheral blood, sampled 28 days after the second dose of the MenACWY control vaccine. The receptor source for this set is an adult who received the MenACWY meningococcal vaccine as a control. Both conserved end residues are part of each CDR3. A D gene is named only where the DNA matches it firmly. The size field is filled for only some rows; it gives once, few, many or a size class.

CDR3 protein: CASSLGPTATNEKLFF
CDR3 DNA: TGCGCCAGCAGCTTGGGACCGACAGCAACTAATGAAAAACTGTTTTTT
J gene: TRBJ1-4
D gene: .
clone size: .
V gene: TRBV5-1

CDR3 protein: CASREGQDKPYYGYTF
CDR3 DNA: TGCGCCAGCAGAGAAGGACAGGACAAACCTTACTATGGCTACACCTTC
J gene: TRBJ1-2
D gene: TRBD1
clone size: once
V gene: TRBV5-1

CDR3 protein: CASSGQGLDNQPQHF
CDR3 DNA: TGTGCCAGTAGTGGACAGGGGTTAGACAATCAGCCCCAGCATTTT
J gene: TRBJ1-5
D gene: TRBD1
clone size: .
V gene: TRBV19

CDR3 protein: CASSLTSASGSREQFF
CDR3 DNA: TGTGCCAGCAGCTTAACGAGCGCTAGCGGGAGTAGGGAGCAGTTCTTC
J gene: TRBJ2-1
D gene: TRBD2
clone size: .
V gene: TRBV7-3

CDR3 protein: CASSALGGAQYF
CDR3 DNA: TGTGCCAGCAGCGCTTTGGGGGGGGCGCAGTATTTT
J gene: TRBJ2-3
D gene: TRBD2
clone size: .
V gene: TRBV7-2

CDR3 protein: CASSQDQGPYQETQYF
CDR3 DNA: TGCGCCAGCAGCCAAGATCAGGGCCCGTACCAAGAGACCCAGTACTTC
J gene: TRBJ2-5
D gene: .
clone size: .
V gene: TRBV4-1

CDR3 protein: CASSWTNLGGNTDTQYF
CDR3 DNA: TGTGCCAGCAGCTGGACTAATTTGGGGGGGAACACAGATACGCAGTATTTT
J gene: TRBJ2-3
D gene: TRBD2
clone size: .
V gene: TRBV2

CDR3 protein: CASSASEAGGSYNEQFF
CDR3 DNA: TGTGCCAGCAGCGCTTCAGAAGCGGGAGGCTCCTACAATGAGCAGTTCTTC
J gene: TRBJ2-1
D gene: TRBD2
clone size: .
V gene: TRBV9

CDR3 protein: CASSANRNQPQHF
CDR3 DNA: TGCGCCAGCAGCGCTAACAGGAATCAGCCCCAGCATTTT
J gene: TRBJ1-5
D gene: .
clone size: .
V gene: TRBV5-1

CDR3 protein: CASSLEGLVIHNTQYF
CDR3 DNA: TGTGCCAGCAGCTTAGAGGGACTAGTCATCCACAATACGCAGTATTTT
J gene: TRBJ2-3
D gene: TRBD2
clone size: .
V gene: TRBV7-2

CDR3 protein: CASTQKAGGYNEQFF
CDR3 DNA: TGTGCCAGCACTCAAAAGGCAGGGGGCTACAATGAGCAGTTCTTC
J gene: TRBJ2-1
D gene: TRBD1
clone size: .
V gene: TRBV6-1

CDR3 protein: CASSRGWREAFF
CDR3 DNA: TGTGCCAGCAGCCGCGGTTGGCGGGAAGCTTTCTTT
J gene: TRBJ1-1
D gene: .
clone size: few
V gene: TRBV28

CDR3 protein: CASSYWGETQYF
CDR3 DNA: TGTGCCAGCAGTTACTGGGGGGAGACCCAGTACTTC
J gene: TRBJ2-5
D gene: .
clone size: .
V gene: TRBV6-2/TRBV6-3

CDR3 protein: CASTTLFGNEKLFF
CDR3 DNA: TGTGCCAGCACTACGTTGTTTGGGAATGAAAAACTGTTTTTT
J gene: TRBJ1-4
D gene: .
clone size: .
V gene: TRBV27

CDR3 protein: CASSILPETGELFF
CDR3 DNA: TGTGCCAGTAGTATATTACCCGAGACCGGGGAGCTGTTTTTT
J gene: TRBJ2-2
D gene: .
clone size: .
V gene: TRBV19

CDR3 protein: CAIIPQGRISTEAFF
CDR3 DNA: TGTGCCATCATACCCCAGGGGCGCATCTCTACTGAAGCTTTCTTT
J gene: TRBJ1-1
D gene: .
clone size: .
V gene: TRBV10-3

CDR3 protein: CASSYGQTNYGYTF
CDR3 DNA: TGTGCCAGCAGTTACGGGCAAACTAACTATGGCTACACCTTC
J gene: TRBJ1-2
D gene: .
clone size: .
V gene: TRBV6-5

CDR3 protein: CAISEVSGGTLHF
CDR3 DNA: TGTGCCATCAGTGAGGTCAGTGGTGGGACCCTCCACTTT
J gene: TRBJ1-6
D gene: .
clone size: once
V gene: TRBV10-3

CDR3 protein: CASSPSPEADTDTQYF
CDR3 DNA: TGTGCCAGCAGTCCAAGCCCGGAGGCTGACACAGATACGCAGTATTTT
J gene: TRBJ2-3
D gene: .
clone size: .
V gene: TRBV3-1/TRBV3-2

CDR3 protein: CASSSGAGHRLGNYGYTF
CDR3 DNA: TGTGCCAGTAGTAGCGGCGCGGGACACCGGCTCGGTAACTATGGCTACACCTTC
J gene: TRBJ1-2
D gene: .
clone size: .
V gene: TRBV19

CDR3 protein: CASSPSGSSYNEQFF
CDR3 DNA: TGTGCCAGCAGCCCTAGCGGGAGCTCCTACAATGAGCAGTTCTTC
J gene: TRBJ2-1
D gene: TRBD2
clone size: .
V gene: TRBV3-1/TRBV3-2

CDR3 protein: CATSRAGESDTQYF
CDR3 DNA: TGTGCCACCAGCAGAGCAGGGGAGTCGGATACGCAGTATTTT
J gene: TRBJ2-3
D gene: .
clone size: .
V gene: TRBV15

CDR3 protein: CASSSGTGANQPQHF
CDR3 DNA: TGTGCCAGCAGCTCCGGGACAGGGGCCAATCAGCCCCAGCATTTT
J gene: TRBJ1-5
D gene: TRBD1
clone size: once
V gene: TRBV7-2

CDR3 protein: CASSAQDSNQPQHF
CDR3 DNA: TGTGCCAGCTCAGCCCAGGATAGCAATCAGCCCCAGCATTTT
J gene: TRBJ1-5
D gene: .
clone size: .
V gene: TRBV18

CDR3 protein: CASVPPTTRRGTQYF
CDR3 DNA: TGTGCCAGCGTGCCACCCACCACCAGGAGAGGAACCCAGTACTTC
J gene: TRBJ2-5
D gene: .
clone size: once
V gene: TRBV7-8

CDR3 protein: CASSRTGVGDTEAFF
CDR3 DNA: TGTGCCAGCAGCCGGACAGGGGTTGGGGACACTGAAGCTTTCTTT
J gene: TRBJ1-1
D gene: TRBD1
clone size: .
V gene: TRBV3-1/TRBV3-2

CDR3 protein: CASSQQGSDEKLFF
CDR3 DNA: TGTGCCAGCAGCCAACAGGGGTCGGATGAAAAACTGTTTTTT
J gene: TRBJ1-4
D gene: TRBD1
clone size: .
V gene: TRBV7-9

CDR3 protein: CASRALGGYGEKLFF
CDR3 DNA: TGTGCCAGCCGCGCGTTGGGGGGGTATGGTGAAAAACTGTTTTTT
J gene: TRBJ1-4
D gene: .
clone size: few
V gene: TRBV21-1

CDR3 protein: CASSPQYNEQFF
CDR3 DNA: TGTGCCAGCAGCCCACAGTACAATGAGCAGTTCTTC
J gene: TRBJ2-1
D gene: .
clone size: .
V gene: TRBV7-9

CDR3 protein: CSVGDTLGGGYTF
CDR3 DNA: TGCAGCGTTGGGGATACTTTGGGGGGAGGCTACACCTTC
J gene: TRBJ1-2
D gene: .
clone size: .
V gene: TRBV29-1

CDR3 protein: CASSTDRGGYGYTF
CDR3 DNA: TGTGCCAGCAGCACGGACAGGGGGGGGTATGGCTACACCTTC
J gene: TRBJ1-2
D gene: TRBD1
clone size: .
V gene: TRBV7-2

CDR3 protein: CASSPGDSNQPQHF
CDR3 DNA: TGTGCCAGCAGTCCCGGGGACAGTAATCAGCCCCAGCATTTT
J gene: TRBJ1-5
D gene: TRBD1
clone size: .
V gene: TRBV6-5

CDR3 protein: CSAGGGQGAQPQHF
CDR3 DNA: TGCAGTGCTGGTGGGGGACAGGGGGCTCAGCCCCAGCATTTT
J gene: TRBJ1-5
D gene: TRBD1
clone size: .
V gene: TRBV20-1

CDR3 protein: CASRPVGRQKVRFSSYNSPLHF
CDR3 DNA: TGTGCCAGCAGGCCGGTGGGACGCCAAAAGGTTCGTTTCAGTTCCTATAATTCACCCCTCCACTTT
J gene: TRBJ1-6
D gene: .
clone size: .
V gene: TRBV7-3

CDR3 protein: CASSLNTDVYGYTF
CDR3 DNA: TGTGCCAGCAGTTTGAATACGGACGTCTATGGCTACACCTTC
J gene: TRBJ1-2
D gene: .
clone size: .
V gene: TRBV28

CDR3 protein: CASSFRTGTNEKLFF
CDR3 DNA: TGTGCCAGCAGTTTCCGGACAGGGACTAATGAAAAACTGTTTTTT
J gene: TRBJ1-4
D gene: TRBD1
clone size: .
V gene: TRBV27

CDR3 protein: CASSERPGTGELFF
CDR3 DNA: TGTGCCAGCAGTGAAAGACCGGGCACCGGGGAGCTGTTTTTT
J gene: TRBJ2-2
D gene: .
clone size: few
V gene: TRBV6-1

CDR3 protein: CASSVRTGSTGELFF
CDR3 DNA: TGTGCCAGCAGTGTTCGGACAGGGAGCACCGGGGAGCTGTTTTTT
J gene: TRBJ2-2
D gene: TRBD1
clone size: .
V gene: TRBV2

CDR3 protein: CASSIRGQGSNQPQHF
CDR3 DNA: TGTGCCAGTAGTATTAGGGGACAGGGGAGTAATCAGCCCCAGCATTTT
J gene: TRBJ1-5
D gene: TRBD1
clone size: .
V gene: TRBV19

CDR3 protein: CATSDPYNEQFF
CDR3 DNA: TGTGCCACCAGTGATCCCTACAATGAGCAGTTCTTC
J gene: TRBJ2-1
D gene: .
clone size: .
V gene: TRBV24-1

CDR3 protein: CATSRDWGGGSSGNTIYF
CDR3 DNA: TGTGCCACCAGCAGAGATTGGGGTGGGGGGAGCTCTGGAAACACCATATATTTT
J gene: TRBJ1-3
D gene: .
clone size: .
V gene: TRBV15

CDR3 protein: CASSKLAGSHNEQFF
CDR3 DNA: TGTGCCAGTAGTAAACTAGCGGGGTCCCACAATGAGCAGTTCTTC
J gene: TRBJ2-1
D gene: TRBD2
clone size: .
V gene: TRBV19

CDR3 protein: CASSLGGFSGNTIYF
CDR3 DNA: TGTGCCAGCAGCTTAGGAGGTTTTTCTGGAAACACCATATATTTT
J gene: TRBJ1-3
D gene: .
clone size: .
V gene: TRBV7-6